The present T cell receptor (beta chain) was sequenced within a study of blood T cell repertoires in COVID-19 (dated by TCRdb to 2018 to 2020). For the study in its entirety: The collaborator samples originated in the United States, Italy and Spain and spanned the acute and convalescent phases of COVID-19. Where available, HLA class I and class II types were taken from metadata supplied by the sample provider and were not determined by assay-based typing. The dataset comprised deeply sampled blood TCRbeta repertoires from subjects exposed to, actively infected with, or recovered from COVID-19. The samples were drawn from two sources: the first 160 participants of the ongoing ImmuneRACE study, and about 1,300 subjects contributed by 6 global collaborators. The repertoires were made available in a free public database intended to serve as a resource for research on the immune response to SARS-CoV-2. Nearly every sample came with metadata listing a de-identified subject ID, COVID-19 status, age in years and sex. The prospective study material was composed of cDNA or gDNA derived from T cells, B-cell-depleted T cells, or PBMCs.

About this clone itself: The antigen this receptor binds is unknown. Base qualities are missing; no much larger clone stands one base away.

Results and caveats for the whole study, not just this receptor: The amount of clinical and demographic metadata varied by source and participant and was provided uncurated.

The CDR3 contains 17 residues, cysteine and phenylalanine counted. The read is trimmed to its CDR3 DNA, 51 bases read in frame from base 1. The CDR1 and CDR2 encoded by the germline V gene are SGDLS and YYNGEE. Relative to germline, V is missing 4 bases and J is missing 4 bases, with 14 bases of the junction outside any gene match. One collaborating source in Seattle enrolled patients during active infection and followed them longitudinally through the course of disease. Each collaborating institution followed its own protocols to collect whole blood in K2EDTA tubes. Collaborator samples were shipped for TCRbeta analysis as frozen whole blood, isolated PBMCs, or DNA extracted from either sample type. The immunoSEQ Assay, a bias-controlled multiplex PCR, was used to amplify TCRbeta CDR3 regions from genomic DNA. The paper's processing steps were these. Within the assay, amplification of reference gene primers was used to estimate how many nucleated cells each sample contained. To quantify the absolute abundance of each unique TCRbeta CDR3 rearrangement, sequence reads were collapsed and filtered. For each sample, productive Simpson clonality was calculated by taking the square root of Simpson's diversity index across productive rearrangements. As stored in TCRdb, this immuneACCESS dataset retains in-frame rearrangements with V and J assigned. A fraction of the clones does not appear; measured against another copy, unresolved V genes explain less than half of the discrepancy, and the remainder lacks a known reason. The V and J calls and the clone size are those of that table, but D and trimming were determined from the DNA. In this sample the table shows around 200,000 clones, around 79% of which occur a single time. The ten largest make up about 6.5% of the sample.

The clonotype comes from a woman in her thirties or forties with COVID-19, enrolled during active disease. Material: peripheral blood. The chain joins TRBV9 to TRBJ1-1, with TRBD1 identical over 9 junction bases. The nucleotide sequence is given as TGTGCCAGCAGCTCACAGGGGGCTCTCACCTTTGGCACTGAAGCTTTCTTT. Its translation is CASSSQGALTFGTEAFF.